The next 27 T cell receptor beta chains were all read from a single sample in a study of cytomegalovirus exposure and HLA in healthy donors. Primers for the PCR totalled 60 Vbeta and 13 Jbeta. The data were produced by immunoSEQ multiplex PCR, yet TCRdb's version contains in-frame clones alone and is incomplete. The sample has about 190,000 clones, 85% to 90% seen once. Sequencing was done on a sample of PBMCs. The source is a man between 25 and 39 years old in good health and CMV-seronegative.

V usage is TRBV6-4 and J usage is TRBJ1-3; 8 bases line up with TRBD1. In germline, CDR1 is MRHNA, CDR2 SNTAGT. The ends lost 5 bases at V and 10 bases at J; junction bases unmatched: 13. The CDR3 totals 15 residues. The CDR3 loop is CASSRRDRSERTIYF. In DNA form, the CDR3 reads TGTGCCAGCAGTCGCCGGGACAGGAGTGAAAGGACCATATATTTT.

This chain connects TRBV6-1 to TRBJ2-7; D is perhaps TRBD1 (6 bases). The germline V gene encodes CDR1 MNHNS and CDR2 SASEGT. V lost 6 bases to trimming and J lost 3 bases, with 12 bases between them. The CDR3 covers 13 residues. The CDR3 protein is CASSSGQNYEQYF. The CDR3 nucleotides read TGTGCCAGCAGCTCCGGACAGAACTACGAGCAGTACTTC.

The chain has TRBV6-6 and TRBJ2-1, with 8 bases that match TRBD2. The CDR3 length is 16 residues. Germline CDR1 MNHNY, CDR2 SVGAGI (reference sequence). J gave up 7 bases and V 0 bases, and 8 bases lay outside the gene matches. The CDR3 coding sequence is TGTGCCAGCAGTTACTCTTCGGGGGGGTTGAGAAATGAGCAGTTCTTC. It is translated as CASSYSSGGLRNEQFF.

The count of this clone is one. The germline gene is not matched at one end of the junction; a read error may be the cause. The chain recombines TRBV6-6 with TRBJ1-1; perhaps TRBD1 as D (6 bases). There are 16 residues in the CDR3. Germline CDR1 is MNHNY and CDR2 is SVGAGI (reference sequence). CDR3 coding DNA: TGTGCCAGCAGTAAATTTGAGACCAGGGGAGAGGCTGAAACTTTCTTT. Protein: CASSKFETRGEAETFF.

This clone is a singleton in its sample. V is TRBV27 and J is TRBJ2-7, with no clear D. V dropped 7 bases and J dropped 0 bases, with 16 bases sitting between them. Germline V gives CDR1 MNHEY, CDR2 SMNVEV (reference sequence). The CDR3 runs 15 residues. The chain's CDR3 is CASTPGWPTSYEQYF. CDR3 nucleotides: TGTGCCAGCACCCCCGGGTGGCCTACCTCCTACGAGCAGTACTTC.

This clone was picked up one time. V and J are TRBV14 and TRBJ2-7; 8 bases are a match to TRBD2. The CDR3 length is 18 residues. Germline V gene sequence: CDR1 SGHDN, CDR2 FVKESK. The ends lost 1 base at V and 0 bases at J; junction bases unmatched: 11. CDR3: CASSQGIPSGLSSYEQYF. CDR3 sequence (DNA): TGTGCCAGCAGCCAAGGGATCCCTAGCGGGCTAAGCTCCTACGAGCAGTACTTC.

This rearrangement joins TRBV11-2 to TRBJ2-5; D ambiguous. Deletions cut 6 bases from V and 4 bases from J, with 9 bases between. CDR3 size: 12 residues. Germline values: CDR1 SGHAT, CDR2 FQNNGV. The CDR3 sequence: CASRLTTETQYF. CDR3 bases: TGTGCCAGCAGATTAACTACAGAGACCCAGTACTTC.

The chain employs TRBV27 and TRBJ1-6; 7 bases align to TRBD1. V was pared by 5 bases and J by 9 bases, with 7 bases of the junction left unmatched. This CDR3 has 14 residues. The germline gives CDR1 MNHEY, CDR2 SMNVEV (reference sequence). CDR3 coding DNA: TGTGCCAGCAGTAGGAACAGGGGAGTTTCACCCCTCCACTTT. Residues: CASSRNRGVSPLHF.

The chain uses TRBV9 and TRBJ1-4; weak D call: TRBD1 (6 bases). Germline V CDR1 and CDR2: SGDLS, YYNGEE. The length of the CDR3 is 15 residues. V was pared by 7 bases and J by 2 bases, with 15 bases between. The CDR3 sequence is CASGSTGRTNEKLFF. The CDR3, as DNA: TGTGCCAGCGGTTCTACAGGGCGGACTAATGAAAAACTGTTTTTT.

The DNA of the CDR3 is TGTGCCATCAGTCCGCAGGGGCAGGAAGAAGCTTTCTTT. Translation gives CAISPQGQEEAFF. The chain is built from TRBV10-3 and TRBJ1-1, with a weak D call TRBD1 (6 bases). The CDR3 is 13 residues long. CDR1 is ENHRY and CDR2 is SYGVKD in the germline V gene. V was clipped by 5 bases and J by 8 bases, with 15 bases between them.

The sample holds a few counts of this clone. V usage is TRBV6-1 and J usage is TRBJ1-3; D unresolved. The CDR3 loop spans 11 amino acids. Per germline, CDR1 MNHNS and CDR2 SASEGT. With 5 bases removed from V and 7 bases from J, the gap between germline ends came to 6 bases. The CDR3 DNA reads as TGTGCCAGCAGTTTCCTCAACACCATATATTTT. It specifies CASSFLNTIYF.

This clone was detected only once. The V gene is TRBV6-5, the J gene TRBJ2-5; 7 bases fit TRBD1. The J call is doubtful: the DNA matches TRBJ2-7 better. Germline values: CDR1 MNHEY, CDR2 SVGAGI. There are 13 residues in the CDR3. The CDR3 sequence is CASRVTGFGEQYF. CDR3 coding DNA: TGTGCCAGCAGGGTGACAGGGTTCGGCGAGCAGTACTTC.

With regard to this clone: An end of the junction differs from the germline gene, which may be a read error. J is TRBJ1-2 and V is TRBV15, with 10 positions matching TRBD1. The CDR3 runs to 14 residues. Germline CDR1 reads LNHNV; CDR2 reads YYDKDF (reference sequence). CDR3 sequence reads: CATSGDRGPGGYTF. The CDR3 DNA follows: TGTGCCACCAGCGGAGACAGGGGGCCGGGTGGCTACACCTTC.

The chain links TRBV11-2 to TRBJ2-2; 13 nucleotides agree with TRBD2. The CDR3 has 17 residues. Germline CDR1 and CDR2: SGHAT and FQNNGV. V lost 4 bases to trimming and J lost 4 bases; unmatched junction nucleotides: 6. In DNA form, the CDR3 reads TGTGCCAGCAGCTCCCGACTAGCGGGGGGCCTCACCGGGGAGCTGTTTTTT. Protein sequence: CASSSRLAGGLTGELFF.

The chain couples TRBV2 to TRBJ1-4; TRBD1 agrees at 10 bases. Trimming removed 8 bases from V and 4 bases from J; junction bases left unmatched: 1. Per germline, CDR1 SNHLY and CDR2 FYNNEI. The CDR3 consists of 13 residues. The DNA for the CDR3 is TGTGCCAGCCGGGACAGGGGTAATGAAAAACTGTTTTTT. This encodes CASRDRGNEKLFF.

The chain has TRBV10-3 and TRBJ2-7; D is perhaps TRBD1 (6 bases). This CDR3 is built from 13 residues. Germline CDR1 and CDR2: ENHRY and SYGVKD. Between the trimmed V and J ends, which lost 9 bases and 0 bases, there was a span of 12 bases. CDR3 nucleotides: TGTGCCATAAAGGGGGTCCTCTCCTACGAGCAGTACTTC. Translating it yields CAIKGVLSYEQYF.

V gene TRBV7-2 combines with J gene TRBJ1-3; 7 bases match TRBD1. This CDR3 spans 15 amino acids. J gave up 2 bases and V 5 bases, and 6 bases lay outside the gene matches. Germline V lookup: CDR1 SGHTA, CDR2 FQGNSA. CDR3 in amino acids: CASSPATGTGNTIYF. DNA for the CDR3: TGTGCCAGCAGCCCAGCGACAGGGACTGGAAACACCATATATTTT.

The chain joins TRBV5-1 to TRBJ2-1; 7 bases align to TRBD1. The length of the CDR3 is 15 residues. V lost 6 bases and J lost 7; bases outside the gene matches: 13. CDR1 and CDR2 (germline): SGHRS, YFSETQ. CDR3 region: CASTEGASLPNEQFF. As DNA, the CDR3 is TGCGCCAGCACCGAGGGGGCGAGCCTTCCTAATGAGCAGTTCTTC. Full variable domain (rest looked up from reference TRBV5-1 and TRBJ2-1): KAGVTQTPRYLIKTRGQQVTLSCSPISGHRSVSWYQQTPGQGLQFLFEYFSETQRNKGNFPGRFSGRQFSNSRSEMNVSTLELGDSALYLCASTEGASLPNEQFFGPGTRLTVL.

To note about this clone: Its ends do not fully match the called genes, so a read error is possible. The V gene is TRBV5-1, the J gene TRBJ2-5; 10 nucleotides align to TRBD1. Germline CDR1 is SGHRS and CDR2 is YFSETQ. The CDR3 runs 15 residues. This chain's CDR3 is CASSQGQGLPETQYF. CDR3 nucleotides: TGCGCCAGCAGCCAGGGACAGGGGCTCCCGGAGACCCAATACTTC.

A remark on this clone: A read error may account for a junction end that differs from germline. The CDR3 reads CASSSLSGANGLTF. CDR3 DNA sequence: TGTGCCAGCAGTTCTCTATCTGGGGCCAACGGCCTGACTTTC. V and J are TRBV27 and TRBJ2-6; possibly TRBD1 for D (5 bases). The germline V gene has CDR1 MNHEY and CDR2 SMNVEV (reference sequence). The CDR3 length is 14 residues.

This chain uses TRBV18 with TRBJ1-4, with a weak D call TRBD1 (6 bases). This CDR3 has 14 amino acids. In germline, CDR1 is KGHSH, CDR2 LQKENI. V was cut by 2 bases and J by 7 bases, with 11 bases left in between. CDR3 DNA: TGTGCCAGCTCACCAAAGAGACAGGCTGAAAAACTGTTTTTT. It encodes CASSPKRQAEKLFF. Using reference TRBV18 and TRBJ1-4 for the parts outside the CDR3, the full variable domain is NAGVMQNPRHLVRRRGQEARLRCSPMKGHSHVYWYRQLPEEGLKFMVYLQKENIIDESGMPKERFSAEFPKEGPSILRIQQVVRGDSAAYFCASSPKRQAEKLFFGSGTQLSVL.

The chain carries TRBV6-1 and TRBJ2-5; 7 positions match TRBD2. The CDR3 contains 17 residues. V gave up 0 bases and J gave up 0 bases; unmatched junction bases: 7. The germline V gene has CDR1 MNHNS and CDR2 SASEGT. The CDR3 DNA sequence: TGTGCCAGCAGTGAAGCATTACGGGAGGCTTACCAAGAGACCCAGTACTTC. Amino acids: CASSEALREAYQETQYF.

This chain links TRBV28 with TRBJ1-5, with D possibly matching TRBD1 (5 bases). The CDR3 has 14 amino acids. The V gene lost 5 bases and the J gene lost 5 bases, with 13 bases spanning the gap. Germline assignment: CDR1 MDHEN and CDR2 SYDVKM. The CDR3 loop reads CASSPWGSYQPQHF. DNA of the CDR3: TGTGCCAGCAGTCCATGGGGCAGCTATCAGCCCCAGCATTTT. Supplemented by reference TRBV28 and TRBJ1-5, the full variable domain reads DVKVTQSSRYLVKRTGEKVFLECVQDMDHENMFWYRQDPGLGLRLIYFSYDVKMKEKGDIPEGYSVSREKKERFSLILESASTNQTSMYLCASSPWGSYQPQHFGDGTRLSIL.

The table lists this clone with a few counts. The junction does not match germline at one end; this may be a read error. This chain uses TRBV5-1 with TRBJ2-4; TRBD2 matches at 7 bases. The CDR3 contains 15 residues. CDR1 is SGHRS and CDR2 is YFSETQ in the germline V gene. The CDR3 reads CASRPGPTSQNSQYF. The CDR3 DNA is TGCGCCAGCAGACCCGGACCGACTAGCCAAAACAGTCAGTACTTC.

The chain joins TRBV6-5 to TRBJ1-2, with a tentative D call TRBD1 (6 bases). This CDR3 region has 14 residues. The V end lost 6 bases, the J end lost 6 bases, and 17 bases lay between the germline ends. The germline CDR1 and CDR2 sequences are MNHEY and SVGAGI. The DNA for the CDR3 is TGTGCCAGCAGCCCGACAGGAAGGTACCATGGCTACACCTTC. The encoded protein is CASSPTGRYHGYTF.

CDR3 bases: TGTGCCAGCAGTGGAGGGGTTAATGAAAAACTGTTTTTT. Its protein is CASSGGVNEKLFF. The chain employs TRBV6-5 and TRBJ1-4; tentative D call: TRBD1 (5 bases). Germline values: CDR1 MNHEY, CDR2 SVGAGI. The CDR3 length is 13 residues. Trimming pared 5 bases from V and 4 bases from J, leaving 8 bases between.

The V call is TRBV7-6, the J call TRBJ1-4, with a tentative D call TRBD1 (5 bases). Germline V CDR1 and CDR2: SGHVS, FNYEAQ. The length of the CDR3 is 18 residues. The germline V and J ends were trimmed by 5 bases and 0 bases, with 19 bases remaining between them. The CDR3 nucleotides read TGTGCCAGCAGCACTACAATTCCGGGGGATGCAACTAATGAAAAACTGTTTTTT. Its protein product is CASSTTIPGDATNEKLFF.